This T cell receptor (beta chain) derives from a study of blood T cell repertoires in COVID-19. At the level of the study: Samples taken during acute and convalescent COVID-19 were collected in the United States, Italy and Spain.

Original processing methods: Reference gene primer amplification yielded estimated nucleated cell counts. Produced via immunoSEQ multiplex PCR; TCRdb's table is partial and in-frame only. V, J and clone size are taken as reported in that table, and D and trimming were inferred from the DNA itself. Of 250,000 to 400,000 clones in the sample, 90% were seen once. Trimming took off 3 bases at V and 2 bases at J, with 11 bases between the two ends. CDR1 is SGHRS and CDR2 is YFSETQ in the germline V gene. The CDR3 is 14 residues long. The sample comprised peripheral blood. This sequence was found in a woman in her twenties or thirties with COVID-19, enrolled during active disease. The V gene is TRBV5-1, the J gene TRBJ1-2; tentatively, D is TRBD1 (5 bases). CDR3 in amino acids: CASSSYQGNYGYTF. CDR3 bases: TGCGCCAGCAGCTCCTACCAGGGAAACTATGGCTACACCTTC.